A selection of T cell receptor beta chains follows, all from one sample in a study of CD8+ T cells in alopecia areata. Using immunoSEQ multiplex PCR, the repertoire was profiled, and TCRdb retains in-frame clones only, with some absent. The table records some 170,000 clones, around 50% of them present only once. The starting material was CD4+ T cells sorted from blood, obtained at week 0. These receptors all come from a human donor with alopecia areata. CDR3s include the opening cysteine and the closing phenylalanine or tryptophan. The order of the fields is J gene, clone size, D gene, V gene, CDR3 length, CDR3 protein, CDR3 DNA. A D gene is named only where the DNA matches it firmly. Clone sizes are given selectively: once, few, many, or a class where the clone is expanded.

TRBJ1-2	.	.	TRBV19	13	CASSKDSNYGYTF	TGTGCCAGTAGTAAGGACAGCAACTATGGCTACACCTTC
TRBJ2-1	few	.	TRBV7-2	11	CASSLRNEQFF	TGTGCCAGCAGCCTCCGCAATGAGCAGTTCTTC
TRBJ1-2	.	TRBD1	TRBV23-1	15	CASSQNRGRVEGYTF	TGCGCCAGCAGTCAAAACAGGGGGCGAGTGGAGGGCTACACCTTC
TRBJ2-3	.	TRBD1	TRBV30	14	CAWSRDRAEDTQYF	TGTGCCTGGAGTAGGGACAGGGCGGAGGATACGCAGTATTTT
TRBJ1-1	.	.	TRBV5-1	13	CASRGLMNTEAFF	TGCGCCAGCAGAGGCCTCATGAACACTGAAGCTTTCTTT
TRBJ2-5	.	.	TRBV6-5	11	CASSGGETQYF	TGTGCCAGTTCGGGCGGAGAGACCCAGTACTTC
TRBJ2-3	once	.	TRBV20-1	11	CSARKTDTQYF	TGCAGTGCCCGGAAAACAGATACGCAGTATTTT
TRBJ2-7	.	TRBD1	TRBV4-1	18	CASISAQLPDRADYEQYF	TGCGCCAGCATATCAGCCCAACTTCCCGACAGGGCCGACTACGAGCAGTACTTC
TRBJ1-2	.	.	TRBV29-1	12	CSVGAENYGYTF	TGCAGCGTTGGAGCCGAAAACTATGGCTACACCTTC
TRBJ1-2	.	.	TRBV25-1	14	CASSESGANYGYTF	TGTGCCAGCAGTGAAAGTGGTGCTAACTATGGCTACACCTTC
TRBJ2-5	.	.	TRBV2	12	CASSALQETQYF	TGTGCCAGCAGTGCCCTCCAAGAGACCCAGTACTTC
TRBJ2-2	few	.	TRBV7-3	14	CASSLGPRTGELFF	TGTGCCAGCAGCTTAGGGCCCCGGACCGGGGAGCTGTTTTTT
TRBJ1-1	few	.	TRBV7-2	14	CASSRSPLNTEAFF	TGTGCCAGCAGCCGCTCCCCCTTGAACACTGAAGCTTTCTTT
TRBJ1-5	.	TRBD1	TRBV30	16	CAWSVTTGGKGQPQHF	TGTGCCTGGAGTGTAACTACAGGGGGTAAGGGTCAGCCCCAGCATTTT